These 24 T cell receptor beta chains were all obtained from the same sample, sequenced in a study of blood T cell repertoires in COVID-19. TCRdb keeps only in-frame clones here, not all; method: immunoSEQ multiplex PCR. The table has around 44,000 clones, about 90% seen once; the top ten hold 12%. Sequencing was performed on peripheral blood. The receptor set was obtained from a human donor in a cohort sampled during active COVID-19.

The rearrangement links TRBV6-5 to TRBJ1-1; D is unclear. Trimming took off 4 bases at V and 4 bases at J, with 10 bases between the two ends. CDR1 is MNHEY, CDR2 SVGAGI, per germline. This CDR3 has 13 residues. The CDR3, as DNA: TGTGCCAGCAGTTCTACGTACCTCACTGAAGCTTTCTTT. Translation gives CASSSTYLTEAFF.

The chain couples TRBV28 to TRBJ1-2; no clear D gene. Trimming removed 2 bases from V and 2 bases from J, with 6 bases in between. In germline, CDR1 is MDHEN, CDR2 SYDVKM. This CDR3 has 13 amino acids. The CDR3 DNA sequence: TGTGCCAGCAGTTTAGCAGGAAACTATGGCTACACCTTC. The encoded protein is CASSLAGNYGYTF.

The chain links TRBV7-2 to TRBJ2-7; D uncertain. This CDR3 is 14 amino acids long. Germline V gene sequence: CDR1 SGHTA, CDR2 FQGNSA. The V and J ends lost 1 base and 0 bases respectively, with 7 bases between them. CDR3 coding DNA: TGTGCCAGCAGCTTAGATTACAACTCCTACGAGCAGTACTTC. Translated, it gives CASSLDYNSYEQYF. Based on the CDR3 plus reference TRBV7-2 and TRBJ2-7, the full variable domain is GAGVSQSPSNKVTEKGKDVELRCDPISGHTALYWYRQSLGQGLEFLIYFQGNSAPDKSGLPSDRFSAERTGGSVSTLTIQRTQQEDSAVYLCASSLDYNSYEQYFGPGTRLTVT.

The chain carries TRBV29-1 and TRBJ2-1; 10 nucleotides line up with TRBD1. The V gene's germline CDR1 is SQVTM and CDR2 ANQGSEA. V lost 8 bases, J lost 12 bases, and 10 bases stayed unmatched. The CDR3 has 12 residues. The CDR3 here is CSFRQGAEAQFF. Written as DNA, the CDR3 is TGCAGCTTTCGACAGGGGGCCGAGGCGCAGTTCTTC.

This sequence joins TRBV18 and TRBJ1-5; 8 bases are shared with TRBD1. CDR1 is KGHSH and CDR2 is LQKENI in the germline V gene. V lost 3 bases and J lost 6; bases outside the gene matches: 7. The CDR3 contains 15 residues. CDR3 DNA sequence: TGTGCCAGCTCACCGGTACAGGGGGTCGTTCAGCCCCAGCATTTT. Translation: CASSPVQGVVQPQHF.

In this sample, this clone turned up once. J is TRBJ1-5 and V is TRBV24-1; the D is unclear. This CDR3 has 13 residues. Germline lookup yields CDR1 KGHDR and CDR2 SFDVKD. V gave up 5 bases and J gave up 4 bases, with 8 bases separating them. CDR3 nucleotide sequence: TGTGCCACCAGTGGACAAGAAAATCAGCCCCAGCATTTT. As protein: CATSGQENQPQHF.

This chain uses TRBV12-3 or TRBV12-4 with TRBJ2-7; D may be TRBD1 (5 bases). V was pared by 5 bases and J by 3 bases, with 11 bases between. The CDR3 has 13 residues. The CDR3 DNA reads as TGTGCCAGCAGTCCCCAGGGTCACTACGAGCAGTACTTC. This codes for CASSPQGHYEQYF.

The table lists this clone with a count of one. This chain uses TRBV18 with TRBJ1-5, with TRBD1 identical over 12 bases. The CDR3 is 16 amino acids. Germline CDR1 KGHSH, CDR2 LQKENI. Trimming cost V 1 base and J 6 bases; bases outside gene matches: 4. CDR3 sequence: CASSPRDRGPSQPQHF. DNA for the CDR3: TGTGCCAGCTCACCACGGGACAGGGGGCCGAGTCAGCCCCAGCATTTT.

The J gene is TRBJ2-1, the V gene TRBV29-1; 7 bases agree with TRBD2. The junction had 8 bases not matched to a gene; V was cut back by 4 bases and J by 2 bases. Germline V lookup: CDR1 SQVTM, CDR2 ANQGSEA. The CDR3 is made up of 15 amino acids. CDR3: CSVGRVAGPYNEQFF. CDR3 bases: TGCAGCGTTGGTCGGGTAGCGGGCCCCTACAATGAGCAGTTCTTC.

J is TRBJ1-5 and V is TRBV27, with D possibly being TRBD1 (5 bases). V was trimmed by 8 bases and J by 4 bases, leaving 15 bases between them. The CDR3 runs to 14 residues. Germline V gene sequence: CDR1 MNHEY, CDR2 SMNVEV (reference sequence). In nucleotides, the CDR3 is TGTGCCAGCGGTCAAGCAGGACATAATCAGCCCCAGCATTTT. Translating it yields CASGQAGHNQPQHF.

The chain recombines TRBV7-2 with TRBJ2-4, with TRBD2 matching over 9 bases. V shed 1 base and J 0 bases; nucleotides not matched to a gene: 4. CDR1 SGHTA and CDR2 FQGNSA come from the germline V gene. The CDR3 contains 17 residues. DNA of the CDR3: TGTGCCAGCAGCTTAGGAGCTAGCGGGGTAGCCAAAAACATTCAGTACTTC. This gives the protein CASSLGASGVAKNIQYF.

J is TRBJ2-1 and V is TRBV7-8; D is possibly TRBD2 (5 bases). This CDR3 is 16 amino acids long. Per the germline V gene, CDR1 is SGHVS and CDR2 is FQNEAQ. The V gene lost 5 bases and the J gene lost 4 bases, with 18 bases spanning the gap. The CDR3 loop is CASSEGTSGIYNEQFF. The CDR3 nucleotides are TGTGCCAGCAGCGAAGGCACGAGCGGCATATACAATGAGCAGTTCTTC.

V usage is TRBV19 and J usage is TRBJ2-3; D is uncertain. There are 14 residues in the CDR3. Trimming stripped 4 bases from V and 2 bases from J, with 10 bases between. Per the germline V gene, CDR1 is LNHDA and CDR2 is SQIVND (reference sequence). The CDR3 coding sequence is TGTGCCAGTAGTACCCAGTCGTTCACAGATACGCAGTATTTT. The encoded protein is CASSTQSFTDTQYF.

This chain uses TRBV5-4 with TRBJ2-5, with 8 positions matching TRBD2. V was pared by 2 bases and J by 4 bases, with 7 bases of the junction left unmatched. Germline CDR1 SGHNT, CDR2 YYREEE (reference sequence). The CDR3 has 15 amino acids. This CDR3 reads CASSFIERGTETQYF. The CDR3 nucleotides read TGTGCCAGCAGCTTTATTGAGCGGGGGACAGAGACCCAGTACTTC.

The rearrangement joins TRBV12-3 or TRBV12-4 to TRBJ2-2, with 10 bases fitting TRBD2. CDR3 length equals 13 residues. The V and J ends lost 6 bases and 11 bases, in that order; junction bases with no gene match: 6. The CDR3 reads CASRTLAGRELFF. The CDR3 bases are TGTGCCAGCAGAACACTAGCGGGGAGAGAGCTGTTTTTT.

The rearrangement links TRBV7-2 to TRBJ1-4, with TRBD1 as a possible D gene (6 bases). Germline V lookup: CDR1 SGHTA, CDR2 FQGNSA. Trimming took off 0 bases at V and 5 bases at J, with 16 bases between the two ends. This CDR3 spans 17 amino acids. The CDR3 sequence: CASSLALTGTRNEKLFF. The CDR3 bases are TGTGCCAGCAGCTTAGCCCTGACAGGCACAAGGAATGAAAAACTGTTTTTT.

CDR3 sequence: CASSLPGEYGYTF. The CDR3 DNA sequence: TGTGCCAGCAGCCTCCCAGGGGAATATGGCTACACCTTC. This rearrangement joins TRBV5-4 to TRBJ1-2; D is possibly TRBD1 (6 bases). Germline loops: CDR1 SGHNT, CDR2 YYREEE (reference sequence). The CDR3 covers 13 residues. V lost 4 bases and J lost 5, with 12 bases in between.

The chain joins TRBV6-5 to TRBJ1-3; TRBD1 matches at 7 bases. CDR3 length equals 14 residues. V gave up 7 bases and J gave up 4 bases; unmatched junction bases: 7. The germline gives CDR1 MNHEY, CDR2 SVGAGI. The CDR3 sequence is CASTYDRAGNTIYF. The CDR3 region has the DNA TGTGCCAGCACCTATGACAGGGCCGGAAACACCATATATTTT.

The sample holds one count of this clone. The rearrangement uses TRBV27 and TRBJ2-6, with 10 bases matching TRBD1. The germline CDR1 and CDR2 sequences are MNHEY and SMNVEV (reference sequence). J lost 4 bases, V lost 5 bases, and 2 bases had no gene match. The CDR3 covers 15 residues. The CDR3 loop is CASSRQGAGANVLTF. The CDR3 bases are TGTGCCAGCAGTCGACAGGGGGCAGGGGCCAACGTCCTGACTTTC.

The chain joins TRBV4-1 to TRBJ2-3, with 7 bases fitting TRBD1. CDR1 is MGHRA and CDR2 is YSYEKL in the germline V gene. V trimming: 0 bases; J trimming: 14 bases; junction bases outside the gene matches: 20. This CDR3 spans 17 amino acids. In nucleotides, the CDR3 is TGCGCCAGCAGCCAAGAGGATAGGGCAGGGGGTTTTAATACACCGTATTTT. Amino acids: CASSQEDRAGGFNTPYF.

The chain couples TRBV5-8 to TRBJ2-1; no firm D call. V shed 5 bases and J shed 4 bases, with 4 bases lying between them. The germline CDR1 and CDR2 sequences are SGHTS and YDEGEE. This CDR3 is built from 11 residues. The CDR3 coding sequence is TGTGCCAGCAGTCTTTACAATGAGCAGTTCTTC. It is translated as CASSLYNEQFF.

This clone was recorded a few times. The chain uses TRBV7-8 and TRBJ2-3, with D possibly TRBD1 on 6 matching bases. The V end was cut by 6 bases, the J end by 0 bases, with 7 bases between. The CDR3 extends over 13 amino acids. Germline values: CDR1 SGHVS, CDR2 FQNEAQ. In DNA form, the CDR3 reads TGTGCCAGCAGAAGGGGGAGCACAGATACGCAGTATTTT. The encoded protein is CASRRGSTDTQYF. The full variable domain, with the rest looked up from reference TRBV7-8 and TRBJ2-3, is GAGVSQSPRYKVAKRGQDVALRCDPISGHVSLFWYQQALGQGPEFLTYFQNEAQLDKSGLPSDRFFAERPEGSVSTLKIQRTQQEDSAVYLCASRRGSTDTQYFGPGTRLTVL.

J is TRBJ2-2 and V is TRBV11-2, with 8 bases matching TRBD1. The J segment lost 1 base and the V segment lost 6 bases, leaving 4 bases of the junction unmatched. The CDR3 is made up of 15 amino acids. Germline V gene sequence: CDR1 SGHAT, CDR2 FQNNGV. Here the CDR3 reads CASRKGTGNTGELFF. The CDR3 nucleotides read TGTGCCAGCAGAAAGGGGACAGGGAACACCGGGGAGCTGTTTTTT.

A word on this clone: One end of the junction does not line up with germline, which may come from a read error. The rearrangement uses TRBV7-2 and TRBJ2-7, with D perhaps TRBD1 (5 bases). The CDR3 is made up of 12 amino acids. Germline loops: CDR1 SGHTA, CDR2 FQGNSA. CDR3 in amino acids: CASSLGGGREAF. Here the CDR3 DNA reads TGTGCCAGCAGCTTAGGGGGTGGCAGGGAAGCCTTC.